This section outlines one TCR beta chain sequence together with its context. The antigen is undetermined. Germline lookup yields CDR1 MNHEY and CDR2 SMNVEV (reference sequence). The V gene lost 8 bases and the J gene lost 0 bases, with 9 bases spanning the gap. The CDR3 is 13 amino acids. This specimen belongs to a study of T-cell memory formation after mild COVID-19. It was 5'RACE with constant-segment primers that produced the TCR alpha and TCR beta cDNA libraries, which carried sample barcodes and UMIs. TCRdb redid the calling of the 5' RACE reads with MiXCR, one entry per CDR3 protein. The sample carries 550,000 to 650,000 distinct CDR3 sequences, roughly 17% recorded once. General study points: The appearance of some responding clones in pre-infection memory suggested that cross-reactive memory joined.

This TCR was sampled from an adult woman who had mild COVID-19 (a few samples of this study predate the infection). Cell type and time point are not known. Sequencing was carried out using PBMCs or a T cell subset sorted from them (not recorded which). This chain joins TRBV27 and TRBJ2-3, with D unclear. CDR3 protein: CASRDLSTDTQYF. The DNA for the CDR3 is TGTGCCAGCCGAGACCTTAGCACAGATACGCAGTATTTT.